The clone carrying this TCR beta chain is a singleton in its sample. Its antigen is undetermined. The sample comes from a study of T-cell memory formation after mild COVID-19. Study-wide points: Clones that contracted clustered mainly in CM and EM if CD4+ and in EMRA if CD8+. Memory from before infection featured some responding clones, which suggests cross-reactive memory joined.

MiXCR, run by TCRdb on the 5' RACE reads, gives a single entry per CDR3 protein. The table shows more than 300,000 distinct CDR3 sequences, with 14% occurring only once. The CDR3 is 16 residues long. Germline trimming cut 2 bases from V and 1 base from J; bases unmatched to any gene: 9. Germline V CDR1 and CDR2: DFQATT, SNEGSKA (reference sequence). Sequencing used PBMCs or a T cell subset sorted from them (not recorded which). This clonotype originated in a man aged 18 to 30 who had mild COVID-19 (a few samples of this study predate the infection). Cell type and time point are not known. This chain links TRBV20-1 with TRBJ2-3, with 7 positions matching TRBD2. The CDR3 nucleotides read TGCAGTGCTAGAAGGGACTACCAGTTTGGCACAGATACGCAGTATTTT. It codes for CSARRDYQFGTDTQYF.